The rows below give T cell receptor beta chains drawn from one sample of a study of PD-L1 blockade in urothelial cancer. Sequencing was performed with immunoSEQ multiplex PCR; in TCRdb, only in-frame clones are kept and a portion is missing. The data show approximately 100,000 clones, 70% to 90% seen once. Specimen: PBMCs, collected around atezolizumab (anti-PD-L1) treatment. These receptor sequences come from a woman over 75 with urothelial cancer. Both conserved end residues are part of each CDR3. Each record gives: J gene, D gene, clone size, CDR3 length, V gene, CDR3 protein, CDR3 DNA. The D gene is left open where the match is weak. Expanded clones get a size class; other rows say once, few or many, or leave the size out.

J: TRBJ2-7; D: TRBD1; size: -; length: 13; V: TRBV7-9; CDR3: CASSLGTGYEQYF; DNA: TGTGCCAGCAGCTTGGGGACAGGCTACGAGCAGTACTTC
J: TRBJ1-5; D: -; size: -; length: 15; V: TRBV7-2; CDR3: CASSLALGVNQPQHF; DNA: TGTGCCAGCAGCTTAGCGCTAGGGGTGAATCAGCCCCAGCATTTT
J: TRBJ2-1; D: TRBD1; size: -; length: 15; V: TRBV2; CDR3: CASRGTGGAYNEQFF; DNA: TGTGCCAGCAGGGGGACAGGGGGCGCGTACAATGAGCAGTTCTTC
J: TRBJ1-2; D: TRBD1; size: few; length: 15; V: TRBV28; CDR3: CASSSGTGGYYGYTF; DNA: TGTGCCAGCAGCTCCGGGACAGGGGGATACTATGGCTACACCTTC
J: TRBJ2-1; D: TRBD2; size: -; length: 13; V: TRBV19; CDR3: CAISGRGYNEQFF; DNA: TGTGCCATTAGCGGGAGGGGTTACAATGAGCAGTTCTTC
J: TRBJ2-2; D: -; size: -; length: 13; V: TRBV7-9; CDR3: CASSSFSVGELFF; DNA: TGTGCCAGCAGCTCCTTTTCTGTTGGGGAGCTGTTTTTT
J: TRBJ2-1; D: -; size: -; length: 15; V: TRBV4-1; CDR3: CASSQEERSYNEQFF; DNA: TGCGCCAGCAGCCAAGAGGAGAGGTCCTACAATGAGCAGTTCTTC
J: TRBJ1-3; D: -; size: -; length: 13; V: TRBV6-1; CDR3: CASSEAAGDEGNF; DNA: TGTGCCAGCAGTGAAGCCGCAGGGGACGAGGGAAATTTT
J: TRBJ2-3; D: TRBD2; size: -; length: 15; V: TRBV6-1; CDR3: CASSGKTTSADTQYF; DNA: TGTGCCAGCAGTGGAAAGACTACTAGCGCAGATACGCAGTATTTT
J: TRBJ2-7; D: -; size: -; length: 14; V: TRBV14; CDR3: CASSPRARGREQYF; DNA: TGTGCCAGCAGCCCCCGGGCCCGGGGGAGAGAGCAGTACTTC
J: TRBJ2-5; D: TRBD2; size: -; length: 13; V: TRBV6-5; CDR3: CASRGTNQETQYF; DNA: TGTGCCAGCAGGGGGACTAATCAAGAGACCCAGTACTTC
J: TRBJ2-7; D: TRBD2; size: once; length: 18; V: TRBV28; CDR3: CASSKSTGGWTTTYEQYF; DNA: TGTGCCAGCAGTAAGTCCACCGGGGGGTGGACAACGACCTACGAGCAGTACTTC
J: TRBJ1-4; D: -; size: -; length: 14; V: TRBV4-1; CDR3: CASSRSGTNEKLFF; DNA: TGCGCCAGCAGCCGGTCCGGAACTAATGAAAAACTGTTTTTT
J: TRBJ1-1; D: -; size: -; length: 15; V: TRBV4-2; CDR3: CASSQDITADTEAFF; DNA: TGTGCCAGCAGCCAAGATATTACAGCCGACACTGAAGCTTTCTTT
J: TRBJ1-1; D: TRBD1; size: -; length: 15; V: TRBV5-1; CDR3: CASSSPGGANTEAFF; DNA: TGCGCCAGCAGCTCGCCAGGGGGCGCGAACACTGAAGCTTTCTTT
J: TRBJ2-2; D: TRBD1; size: -; length: 14; V: TRBV5-1; CDR3: CASSLAGGTGELFF; DNA: TGCGCCAGCAGCTTGGCAGGGGGCACCGGGGAGCTGTTTTTT
J: TRBJ1-2; D: -; size: -; length: 15; V: TRBV4-2; CDR3: CASSQDTQGSYGYTF; DNA: TGTGCCAGCAGCCAAGATACCCAGGGGTCCTATGGCTACACCTTC
J: TRBJ1-2; D: -; size: once; length: 13; V: TRBV27; CDR3: CASTTRGSYGYTF; DNA: TGTGCCAGCACCACTCGGGGTAGCTATGGCTACACCTTC
J: TRBJ2-7; D: TRBD2; size: -; length: 14; V: TRBV6-1; CDR3: CASTPLAGPYEQYF; DNA: TGTGCCAGCACCCCACTAGCGGGCCCCTACGAGCAGTACTTC
J: TRBJ1-2; D: -; size: -; length: 16; V: TRBV9; CDR3: CASSAGGGLGGRGYTF; DNA: TGTGCCAGCAGCGCTGGGGGAGGCCTAGGAGGTCGCGGCTACACCTTC
J: TRBJ2-3; D: TRBD2; size: -; length: 15; V: TRBV5-1; CDR3: CASSRAGEVTDTQYF; DNA: TGCGCCAGCAGCCGGGCGGGAGAAGTAACAGATACGCAGTATTTT
J: TRBJ2-1; D: TRBD2; size: -; length: 15; V: TRBV6-5; CDR3: CASSSTSGRYNEQFF; DNA: TGTGCCAGCAGTTCGACTAGCGGGAGGTACAATGAGCAGTTCTTC
J: TRBJ2-7; D: TRBD1; size: few; length: 15; V: TRBV6-1; CDR3: CASSEGGTGAYEQYF; DNA: TGTGCCAGCAGTGAGGGGGGGACAGGGGCCTACGAGCAGTACTTC
J: TRBJ2-3; D: -; size: -; length: 13; V: TRBV7-6; CDR3: CASSQGGEVTQYF; DNA: TGTGCCAGCAGCCAAGGGGGGGAAGTAACGCAGTATTTT
J: TRBJ2-1; D: -; size: -; length: 13; V: TRBV29-1; CDR3: CSVEDQGYNEQFF; DNA: TGCAGCGTTGAAGATCAGGGATACAATGAGCAGTTCTTC
J: TRBJ2-1; D: -; size: -; length: 15; V: TRBV9; CDR3: CASSVGGRRENEQFF; DNA: TGTGCCAGCAGCGTAGGTGGGCGGAGGGAAAATGAGCAGTTCTTC
J: TRBJ2-3; D: TRBD2; size: -; length: 18; V: TRBV15; CDR3: CATSRDPVFGLAEDTQYF; DNA: TGTGCCACCAGCAGAGACCCCGTGTTCGGACTAGCGGAGGATACGCAGTATTTT
J: TRBJ2-2; D: TRBD1; size: -; length: 15; V: TRBV6-1; CDR3: CASSVRTGNTGELFF; DNA: TGTGCCAGCAGTGTACGGACAGGGAACACCGGGGAGCTGTTTTTT
J: TRBJ1-5; D: -; size: few; length: 13; V: TRBV18; CDR3: CASSPEQGQPQHF; DNA: TGTGCCAGCTCACCGGAACAGGGTCAGCCCCAGCATTTT
J: TRBJ2-1; D: -; size: -; length: 16; V: TRBV5-4; CDR3: CASSLAGRVSYNEQFF; DNA: TGTGCCAGCAGCTTGGCCGGGAGAGTCTCCTACAATGAGCAGTTCTTC
J: TRBJ2-1; D: TRBD2; size: -; length: 16; V: TRBV25-1; CDR3: CASRETGTSLPNEQFF; DNA: TGTGCCAGCAGAGAAACCGGGACTAGCCTTCCGAATGAGCAGTTCTTC
J: TRBJ1-5; D: -; size: once; length: 15; V: TRBV28; CDR3: CASSSPYGGNQPQHF; DNA: TGTGCCAGCAGTTCCCCTTATGGAGGCAATCAGCCCCAGCATTTT
J: TRBJ2-2; D: -; size: -; length: 16; V: TRBV4-2; CDR3: CASSQEGVGNTGELFF; DNA: TGTGCCAGCAGCCAAGAAGGTGTGGGCAACACCGGGGAGCTGTTTTTT
J: TRBJ1-4; D: TRBD1; size: -; length: 16; V: TRBV19; CDR3: CASSISDRVWNEKLFF; DNA: TGTGCCAGTAGTATCTCGGACAGGGTCTGGAATGAAAAACTGTTTTTT
J: TRBJ2-1; D: -; size: -; length: 14; V: TRBV13; CDR3: CASSLLAPYNEQFF; DNA: TGTGCCAGCAGCTTATTAGCGCCTTACAATGAGCAGTTCTTC
J: TRBJ2-5; D: -; size: -; length: 14; V: TRBV14; CDR3: CASSPLSSSETQYF; DNA: TGTGCCAGCAGCCCTCTGAGTAGCTCGGAGACCCAGTACTTC
J: TRBJ2-1; D: TRBD2; size: once; length: 20; V: TRBV15; CDR3: CATSRDIVGTLLAGVNEQFF; DNA: TGTGCCACCAGCAGAGATATTGTAGGGACTTTACTAGCGGGAGTGAATGAGCAGTTCTTC
J: TRBJ1-3; D: TRBD1; size: -; length: 17; V: TRBV6-1; CDR3: CASSVTTGGNSGNTIYF; DNA: TGTGCCAGCAGTGTTACGACAGGGGGGAACTCTGGAAACACCATATATTTT
J: TRBJ2-2; D: TRBD2; size: -; length: 15; V: TRBV30; CDR3: CAWSEVAGYTGELFF; DNA: TGTGCCTGGAGTGAGGTAGCGGGGTATACCGGGGAGCTGTTTTTT
J: TRBJ2-2; D: -; size: -; length: 18; V: TRBV5-6; CDR3: CASSPPRGRVSNTGELFF; DNA: TGTGCCAGCAGCCCCCCAAGGGGTCGGGTTTCGAACACCGGGGAGCTGTTTTTT
J: TRBJ2-7; D: TRBD2; size: -; length: 15; V: TRBV25-1; CDR3: CASSGLTSGSYEQYF; DNA: TGTGCCAGCAGTGGGTTGACTAGCGGATCCTACGAGCAGTACTTC
J: TRBJ2-3; D: -; size: once; length: 17; V: TRBV5-4; CDR3: CASSSSLTGKGADTQYF; DNA: TGTGCCAGCAGCTCCTCACTTACAGGGAAGGGGGCAGATACGCAGTATTTT
J: TRBJ1-5; D: -; size: once; length: 15; V: TRBV28; CDR3: CASSPTRNRNQPQHF; DNA: TGTGCCAGCAGTCCGACACGGAACAGGAATCAGCCCCAGCATTTT
J: TRBJ2-7; D: -; size: -; length: 15; V: TRBV2; CDR3: CASSGGRGYPYEQYF; DNA: TGTGCCAGCAGTGGGGGCAGAGGCTATCCCTACGAGCAGTACTTC
J: TRBJ2-3; D: TRBD2; size: -; length: 18; V: TRBV28; CDR3: CASSLSPLAGPSTDTQYF; DNA: TGTGCCAGCAGTTTGTCCCCACTAGCGGGACCTAGCACAGATACGCAGTATTTT
J: TRBJ1-1; D: -; size: -; length: 15; V: TRBV7-9; CDR3: CASSLEGGKGTEAFF; DNA: TGTGCCAGCAGCTTAGAGGGGGGGAAGGGCACTGAAGCTTTCTTT
J: TRBJ2-5; D: TRBD1; size: -; length: 13; V: TRBV25-1; CDR3: CASGDRVGETQYF; DNA: TGTGCCAGCGGCGACAGGGTCGGTGAGACCCAGTACTTC
J: TRBJ1-1; D: -; size: -; length: 15; V: TRBV6-1; CDR3: CASSERARGNTEAFF; DNA: TGTGCCAGCAGTGAACGGGCCAGGGGGAACACTGAAGCTTTCTTT
J: TRBJ2-5; D: -; size: -; length: 16; V: TRBV4-2; CDR3: CASSNAGVSYQETQYF; DNA: TGTGCCAGCAGCAACGCAGGGGTGTCTTACCAAGAGACCCAGTACTTC
J: TRBJ2-5; D: -; size: few; length: 13; V: TRBV10-3; CDR3: CAISESPGETQYF; DNA: TGTGCCATCAGTGAGTCGCCGGGAGAGACCCAGTACTTC
J: TRBJ1-1; D: TRBD1; size: -; length: 16; V: TRBV2; CDR3: CASRLDRGVMNTEAFF; DNA: TGTGCCAGCAGGTTGGACAGGGGAGTGATGAACACTGAAGCTTTCTTT
J: TRBJ1-2; D: -; size: -; length: 17; V: TRBV7-9; CDR3: CASSLAVGALSSYGYTF; DNA: TGTGCCAGCAGCTTAGCGGTGGGGGCCCTCAGCAGCTATGGCTACACCTTC
J: TRBJ2-2; D: -; size: -; length: 15; V: TRBV5-1; CDR3: CASSLLDTNTGELFF; DNA: TGCGCCAGCAGCTTGCTTGACACGAACACCGGGGAGCTGTTTTTT
J: TRBJ2-5; D: TRBD2; size: -; length: 15; V: TRBV19; CDR3: CASRNLAGGQETQYF; DNA: TGTGCCAGTAGAAATCTAGCGGGAGGCCAAGAGACCCAGTACTTC
J: TRBJ1-4; D: -; size: -; length: 15; V: TRBV9; CDR3: CASSVGGELREKLFF; DNA: TGTGCCAGCAGCGTGGGGGGGGAGCTGAGGGAAAAACTGTTTTTT
J: TRBJ1-1; D: TRBD1; size: -; length: 14; V: TRBV9; CDR3: CASSANRGRTEAFF; DNA: TGTGCCAGCAGCGCGAACAGGGGGAGAACTGAAGCTTTCTTT
J: TRBJ2-2; D: -; size: -; length: 18; V: TRBV27; CDR3: CASSLSWSSASNTGELFF; DNA: TGTGCCAGCAGTTTATCGTGGAGTAGCGCGTCGAACACCGGGGAGCTGTTTTTT
J: TRBJ1-2; D: TRBD1; size: -; length: 17; V: TRBV6-1; CDR3: CASSEDPTGAVGYGYTF; DNA: TGTGCCAGCAGCGAAGACCCGACAGGGGCCGTGGGCTATGGCTACACCTTC
J: TRBJ2-1; D: -; size: -; length: 13; V: TRBV5-1; CDR3: CASSLVQGNEQFF; DNA: TGCGCCAGCAGCTTGGTCCAGGGAAATGAGCAGTTCTTC